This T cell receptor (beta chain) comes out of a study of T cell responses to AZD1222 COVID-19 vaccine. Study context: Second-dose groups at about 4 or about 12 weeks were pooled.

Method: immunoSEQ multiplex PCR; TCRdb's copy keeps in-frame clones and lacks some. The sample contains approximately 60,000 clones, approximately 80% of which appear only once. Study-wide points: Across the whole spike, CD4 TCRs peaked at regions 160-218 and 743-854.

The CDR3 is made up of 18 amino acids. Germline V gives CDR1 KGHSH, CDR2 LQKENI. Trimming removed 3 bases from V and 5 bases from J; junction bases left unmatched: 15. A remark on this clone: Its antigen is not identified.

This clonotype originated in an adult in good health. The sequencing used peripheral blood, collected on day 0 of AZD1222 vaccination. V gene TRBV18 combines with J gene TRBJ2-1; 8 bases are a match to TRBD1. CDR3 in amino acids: CASSPQPTLRGLDNEQFF. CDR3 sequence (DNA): TGTGCCAGCTCACCTCAACCCACACTCAGGGGGCTTGACAATGAGCAGTTCTTC.